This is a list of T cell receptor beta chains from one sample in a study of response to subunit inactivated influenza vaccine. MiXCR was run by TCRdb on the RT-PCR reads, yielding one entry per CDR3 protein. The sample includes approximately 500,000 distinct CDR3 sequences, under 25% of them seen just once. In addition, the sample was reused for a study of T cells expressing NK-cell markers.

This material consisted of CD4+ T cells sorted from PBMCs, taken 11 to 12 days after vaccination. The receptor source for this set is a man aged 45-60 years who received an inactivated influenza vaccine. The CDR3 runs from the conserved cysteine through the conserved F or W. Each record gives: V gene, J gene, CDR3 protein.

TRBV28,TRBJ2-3,CASSNGGSTDTQYF
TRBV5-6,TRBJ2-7,CASSRDLTYEQYF
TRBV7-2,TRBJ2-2,CASSLTSGIVSGELFF
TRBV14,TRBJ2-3,CASSQDRNLGTDTQYF
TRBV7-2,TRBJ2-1,CASSSTSGVHNEQFF
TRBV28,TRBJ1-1,CASIVGMNTEAFF
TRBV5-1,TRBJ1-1,CASNRGGSGNTEAFF
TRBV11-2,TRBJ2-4,CASSRGAEENIQYF
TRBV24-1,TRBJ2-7,CATSDQVRTRFEQYF
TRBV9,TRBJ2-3,CASSTLQGRSTDTQYF
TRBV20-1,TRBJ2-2,CSVRRDRGRRGTGELFF
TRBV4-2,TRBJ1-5,CASSQNDRGNQPQHF
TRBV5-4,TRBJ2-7,CASSSRPGNSYEQYF
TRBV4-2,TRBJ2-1,CASSQEPAGLTYNEQFF
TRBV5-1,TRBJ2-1,CASSLAGPSDEQFF
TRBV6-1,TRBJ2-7,CASSEGSGGLYEQYF
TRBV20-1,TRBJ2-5,CSANSRQGGETQYF
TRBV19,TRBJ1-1,CASSISRQGLNTEAFF
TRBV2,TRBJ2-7,CASGLALIYEQYF
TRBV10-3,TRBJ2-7,CAISETGTYEQYF
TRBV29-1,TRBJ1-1,CSVDQGPEAFF
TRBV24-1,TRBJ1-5,CATSDGYGQHF
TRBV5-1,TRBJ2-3,CASSLGTGASDTQYF
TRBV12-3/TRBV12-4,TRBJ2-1,CASSLRRSRNYNEQFF
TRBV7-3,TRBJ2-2,CASSPTGTGELFF
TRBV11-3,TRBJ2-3,CASSLRPGLADTQYF
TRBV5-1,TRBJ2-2,CASSMGHMNTGELFF
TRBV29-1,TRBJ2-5,CSVVATSGGAVLETQYF
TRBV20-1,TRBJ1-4,CSASPGTGNEKLFF
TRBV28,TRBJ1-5,CASSSFRDRGSGQPQHF
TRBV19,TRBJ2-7,CASSDRQGLYEQYF
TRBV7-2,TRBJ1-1,CASSSEMNTEAFF
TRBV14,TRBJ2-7,CASSQGWGGNSYEQYF
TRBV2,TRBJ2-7,CASTRDGFWGWQYF
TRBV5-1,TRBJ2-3,CASATGSGTDTQYF
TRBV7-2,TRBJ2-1,CASSVAGTGVTYNEQFF
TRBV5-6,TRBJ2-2,CASSLEPGELFF